A single sample is the source of the 12 T cell receptor beta chains below, sequenced in a study of T cells in Graves' hyperthyroidism and ophthalmopathy. Amplified regions were TCR beta CDR3 sequences from RNA transcripts. The HTBI primer set served for first-round RT-PCR of the TCR CDR3. TCRdb re-called the multiplex PCR reads with MiXCR, one entry per CDR3 protein. The profile shows a few hundred thousand distinct CDR3 sequences, around 20% of them singletons. Source material: blood. Receptors originate from a man aged 25-45 years with Graves' ophthalmopathy.

CDR3 in DNA: TGTGCCAGCAGCCAAGTGGGGAGAAGCGGGAGGCGGTACGAGCAGTACTTC. This encodes CASSQVGRSGRRYEQYF. The V gene is TRBV14, the J gene TRBJ2-7; 9 bases align to TRBD2. CDR3 size: 17 residues. Germline V lookup: CDR1 SGHDN, CDR2 FVKESK. Germline trimming cut 1 base from V and 4 bases from J; bases unmatched to any gene: 11.

The chain has TRBV18 and TRBJ2-7, with 8 bases lining up with TRBD2. V was pared by 3 bases and J by 4 bases, with 8 bases of the junction left unmatched. The CDR3 runs to 15 residues. Germline loops: CDR1 KGHSH, CDR2 LQKENI. DNA for the CDR3: TGTGCCAGCTCACCCTCTTTTAGCGGGAATTACGAGCAGTACTTC. Translated: CASSPSFSGNYEQYF.

This chain uses TRBV9 with TRBJ2-7, with 7 bases matching TRBD1. Germline V gene lookup returns CDR1 SGDLS and CDR2 YYNGEE. The CDR3 sequence is 13 residues long. The J segment lost 2 bases and the V segment lost 3 bases, leaving 2 bases of the junction unmatched. In nucleotides, the CDR3 is TGTGCCAGCAGCGGTGACAGGGCCTACGAGCAGTACTTC. Amino acid sequence: CASSGDRAYEQYF. Full variable domain (outside the CDR3, taken from reference TRBV9 and TRBJ2-7): DSGVTQTPKHLITATGQRVTLRCSPRSGDLSVYWYQQSLDQGLQFLIQYYNGEERAKGNILERFSAQQFPDLHSELNLSSLELGDSALYFCASSGDRAYEQYFGPGTRLTVT.

The genes are TRBV5-1 and TRBJ2-3; the D gene is possibly TRBD2 (5 bases). The CDR3 loop spans 13 amino acids. CDR1 and CDR2 (germline): SGHRS, YFSETQ. Trimming left V 4 bases short and J 1 base short, with 7 bases between. Here the CDR3 DNA reads TGCGCCAGCAGCCACGGGGGCACAGATACGCAGTATTTT. This codes for CASSHGGTDTQYF.

In its sample, this clonotype was seen a few times. The chain has TRBV7-9 and TRBJ1-2; D is perhaps TRBD1 (6 bases). Trimming left V 0 bases short and J 4 bases short, with 6 bases between. Germline V CDR1 and CDR2: SEHNR, FQNEAQ (reference sequence). This CDR3 contains 13 residues. CDR3 loop: CASSLAGGYGYTF. Written as DNA, the CDR3 is TGTGCCAGCAGCTTAGCAGGGGGCTATGGCTACACCTTC.

The V gene is TRBV6-1, the J gene TRBJ1-6; D is perhaps TRBD1 (5 bases). Trimming removed 5 bases at V and 7 bases at J, with 15 bases between. From germline, CDR1 is MNHNS and CDR2 SASEGT. The CDR3 is 15 amino acids. In nucleotides, the CDR3 is TGTGCCAGCAGTAGAGGGGTCCTGGAGAATTCACCCCTCCACTTT. It yields the protein CASSRGVLENSPLHF.

This clonotype was recorded many times. V gene TRBV15 combines with J gene TRBJ2-3, with a tentative D call TRBD1 (5 bases). Germline V lookup: CDR1 LNHNV, CDR2 YYDKDF (reference sequence). There are 15 residues in the CDR3. V lost 1 base and J lost 3, with 11 bases in between. The CDR3 sequence is CATSRGQGYTDTQYF. The CDR3 bases are TGTGCCACCAGCAGAGGGCAGGGATATACAGATACGCAGTATTTT. The variable domain in full, completed from reference TRBV15 and TRBJ2-3, reads DAMVIQNPRYQVTQFGKPVTLSCSQTLNHNVMYWYQQKSSQAPKLLFHYYDKDFNNEADTPDNFQSRRPNTSFCFLDIRSPGLGDTAMYLCATSRGQGYTDTQYFGPGTRLTVL.

This chain uses TRBV12-5 with TRBJ2-7, with 11 bases aligning to TRBD1. The CDR3 runs to 17 residues. Germline assignment: CDR1 LGHNT and CDR2 FRNRAP. Trimming took 5 bases from V and 5 from J; bases not matched to a gene: 14. In nucleotides, the CDR3 is TGTGCTAGTGGTCTCGGGACAGGGGGTAGCGGGAACAACGAGCAGTACTTC. Protein: CASGLGTGGSGNNEQYF.

This clonotype was seen at least ten times. This sequence joins TRBV11-2 and TRBJ1-3; D possibly corresponds to TRBD1 (6 bases). Trimming removed 2 bases from V and 0 bases from J, with 11 bases in between. CDR1 and CDR2 from the germline V gene are SGHAT and FQNNGV. This CDR3 is 16 amino acids long. The CDR3 spells CASSLRGANSGNTIYF. CDR3 nucleotide sequence: TGTGCCAGCAGCTTAAGGGGGGCTAACTCTGGAAACACCATATATTTT.

The table lists this clonotype with a few counts. The V and J genes are TRBV20-1 and TRBJ1-5, with 9 bases fitting TRBD1. V was clipped by 7 bases and J by 0 bases; unmatched bases: 4. The CDR3 totals 14 residues. The germline V gene has CDR1 DFQATT and CDR2 SNEGSKA (reference sequence). CDR3 nucleotides: TGCAGTGTGGGACAGGGAGGTAGCAATCAGCCCCAGCATTTT. Translating it yields CSVGQGGSNQPQHF.

The rearrangement links TRBV6-1 to TRBJ2-6; no definite D call. Germline V gene sequence: CDR1 MNHNS, CDR2 SASEGT. This CDR3 region has 15 residues. Trimming removed 5 bases at V and 4 bases at J, with 12 bases between. CDR3 protein: CASSPVLSGANVLTF. The CDR3 DNA reads TGTGCCAGCAGTCCCGTATTGTCCGGGGCCAACGTCCTGACTTTC.

There are a few counts of this clonotype. The CDR3 DNA is TGTGCCAGCAGCTCCCTCCAGCGGGGGGGATCGGGGGAGCAGTACTTC. Translated: CASSSLQRGGSGEQYF. The rearrangement links TRBV11-2 to TRBJ2-7, with TRBD2 matching 10 bases. Germline-derived CDR1 and CDR2 are SGHAT and FQNNGV. The V segment lost 4 bases and the J segment 7 bases; nucleotides outside the gene matches: 13. The CDR3 covers 16 residues.